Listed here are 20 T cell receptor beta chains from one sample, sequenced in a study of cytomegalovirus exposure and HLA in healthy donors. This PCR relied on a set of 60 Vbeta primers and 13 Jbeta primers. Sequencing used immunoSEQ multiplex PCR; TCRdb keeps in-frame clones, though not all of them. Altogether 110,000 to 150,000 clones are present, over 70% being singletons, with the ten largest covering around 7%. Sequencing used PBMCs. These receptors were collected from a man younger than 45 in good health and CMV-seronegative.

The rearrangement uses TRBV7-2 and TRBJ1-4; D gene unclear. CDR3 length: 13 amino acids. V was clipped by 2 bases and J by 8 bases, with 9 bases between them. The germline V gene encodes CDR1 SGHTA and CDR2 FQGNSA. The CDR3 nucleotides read TGTGCCAGCAGCTTAAATCGGAGGGAAAAACTGTTTTTT. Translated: CASSLNRREKLFF.

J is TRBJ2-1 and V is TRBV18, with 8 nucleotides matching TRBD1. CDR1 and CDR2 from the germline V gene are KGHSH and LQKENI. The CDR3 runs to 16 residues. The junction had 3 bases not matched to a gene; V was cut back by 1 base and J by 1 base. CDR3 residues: CASSPRNRGSYNEQFF. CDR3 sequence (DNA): TGTGCCAGCTCACCACGAAACAGGGGGTCCTACAATGAGCAGTTCTTC.

CDR3 protein: CASSTTPAGGHEQFF. As DNA, the CDR3 is TGTGCCAGCAGTACTACACCAGCCGGAGGGCATGAGCAGTTCTTC. The J gene is TRBJ2-1, the V gene TRBV6-4; TRBD2 might be the D (6 bases). CDR3 length: 15 residues. CDR1 and CDR2 from the germline V gene are MRHNA and SNTAGT. V was trimmed by 5 bases and J by 8 bases, leaving 19 bases between them.

The DNA for the CDR3 is TGTGCCAGCAGTCCTAGCGGGAAGTCCACCTACGAGCAGTACTTC. As protein: CASSPSGKSTYEQYF. V usage is TRBV28 and J usage is TRBJ2-7; 9 nucleotides match TRBD2. The CDR3 covers 15 residues. Germline V gene sequence: CDR1 MDHEN, CDR2 SYDVKM. With V trimmed by 5 bases and J by 2 bases, 7 bases remained unmatched.

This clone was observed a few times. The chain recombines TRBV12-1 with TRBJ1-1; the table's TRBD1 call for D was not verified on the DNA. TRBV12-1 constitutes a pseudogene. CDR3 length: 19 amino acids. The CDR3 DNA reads TGTGCCAGCAGCTGCTACCGGGACAGGGGGCTGAAGTGTGGGACTGAAGCTTTCTTT. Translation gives CASSCYRDRGLKCGTEAFF.

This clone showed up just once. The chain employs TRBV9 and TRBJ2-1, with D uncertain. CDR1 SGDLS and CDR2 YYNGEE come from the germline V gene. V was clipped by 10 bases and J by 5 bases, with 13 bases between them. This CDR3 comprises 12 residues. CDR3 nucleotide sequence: TGTGCCTCCCTTGGCTGGCACAATGAGCAGTTCTTC. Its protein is CASLGWHNEQFF.

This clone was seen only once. CDR3 sequence: CASSEGLTVFGETQYF. The CDR3 DNA reads TGTGCCAGCAGTGAGGGGCTTACAGTCTTCGGCGAGACCCAGTACTTC. The chain couples TRBV6-1 to TRBJ2-5, with D possibly matching TRBD1 (5 bases). The CDR3 is made up of 16 amino acids. Germline values: CDR1 MNHNS, CDR2 SASEGT. Between the trimmed V and J ends, which lost 3 bases and 5 bases, there was a span of 19 bases.

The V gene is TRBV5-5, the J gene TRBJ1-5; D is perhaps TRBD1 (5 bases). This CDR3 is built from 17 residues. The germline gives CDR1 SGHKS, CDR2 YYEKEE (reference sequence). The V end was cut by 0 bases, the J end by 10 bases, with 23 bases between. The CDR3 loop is CASSLEWVGGAGVPQHF. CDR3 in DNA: TGTGCCAGCAGCTTGGAGTGGGTCGGCGGGGCGGGGGTTCCCCAGCATTTT.

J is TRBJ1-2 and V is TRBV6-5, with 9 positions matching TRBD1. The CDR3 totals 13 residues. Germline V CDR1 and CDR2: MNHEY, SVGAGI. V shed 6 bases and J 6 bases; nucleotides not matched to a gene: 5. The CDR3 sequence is CASSQQGADGYTF. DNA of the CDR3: TGTGCCAGCAGCCAACAGGGGGCGGATGGCTACACCTTC.

The CDR3 DNA sequence: TGTGCTAGTGGTTTCGAGGGATTGGATGGCTACACCTTC. Its protein product is CASGFEGLDGYTF. The genes are TRBV12-5 and TRBJ1-2; D not certain. Germline V gene lookup returns CDR1 LGHNT and CDR2 FRNRAP. CDR3 length equals 13 residues. The V end lost 3 bases, the J end lost 6 bases, and 11 bases lay between the germline ends.

CDR3 sequence reads: CASSQGLAGPGGDTQYF. The CDR3 nucleotides read TGTGCCAGCAGCCAAGGTCTAGCGGGCCCTGGGGGAGATACGCAGTATTTT. V usage is TRBV4-2 and J usage is TRBJ2-3; 8 bases map to TRBD2. Trimming took 1 base from V and 5 from J; bases not matched to a gene: 11. The CDR3 covers 17 residues. Germline loops: CDR1 LGHNA, CDR2 YNFKEQ.

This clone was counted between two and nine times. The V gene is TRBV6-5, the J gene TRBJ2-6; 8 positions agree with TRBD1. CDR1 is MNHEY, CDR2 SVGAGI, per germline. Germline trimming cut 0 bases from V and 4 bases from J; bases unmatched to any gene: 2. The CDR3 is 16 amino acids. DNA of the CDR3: TGTGCCAGCAGTTACTCGACAGGGGCCGGGGCCAACGTCCTGACTTTC. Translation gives CASSYSTGAGANVLTF.

The CDR3 reads CASSSAGTGGRGANVLTF. CDR3 in DNA: TGTGCCAGCAGCTCAGCTGGGACAGGGGGTAGGGGGGCCAACGTCCTGACTTTC. This chain connects TRBV13 to TRBJ2-6; 11 bases line up with TRBD1. Germline lookup yields CDR1 PRHDT and CDR2 FYEKMQ (reference sequence). The CDR3 consists of 18 residues. The trim removed 4 bases at V and 4 bases at J, leaving 9 bases unmatched.

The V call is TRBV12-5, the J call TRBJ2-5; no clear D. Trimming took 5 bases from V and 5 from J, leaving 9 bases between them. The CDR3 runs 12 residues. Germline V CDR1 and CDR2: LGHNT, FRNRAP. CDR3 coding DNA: TGTGCTAGTGGTCCGAAAGCGGAGACCCAGTACTTC. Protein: CASGPKAETQYF.

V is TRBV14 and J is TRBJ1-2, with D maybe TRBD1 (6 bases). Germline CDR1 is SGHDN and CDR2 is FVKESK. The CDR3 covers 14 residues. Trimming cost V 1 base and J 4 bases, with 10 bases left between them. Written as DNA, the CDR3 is TGTGCCAGCAGCCAAGGAGCCAGGGGCTATGGCTACACCTTC. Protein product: CASSQGARGYGYTF.

The CDR3 DNA reads TGTGCCAGCAGCTTGGTAGGGCAGGGAGGAGAGACCCAGTACTTC. Protein product: CASSLVGQGGETQYF. The rearrangement uses TRBV5-6 and TRBJ2-5, with D maybe TRBD2 (6 bases). CDR1 and CDR2 (germline): SGHDT, YYEEEE. This CDR3 region has 15 residues. The V gene lost 0 bases and the J gene lost 4 bases, with 13 bases spanning the gap.

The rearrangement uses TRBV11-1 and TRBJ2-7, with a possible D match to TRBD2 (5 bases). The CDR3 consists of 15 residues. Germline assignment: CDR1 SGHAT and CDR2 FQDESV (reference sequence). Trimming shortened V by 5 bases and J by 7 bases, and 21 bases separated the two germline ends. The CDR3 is CASSLGYGILGEQYF. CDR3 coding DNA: TGTGCCAGCAGCCTAGGGTACGGGATCCTCGGGGAGCAGTACTTC.

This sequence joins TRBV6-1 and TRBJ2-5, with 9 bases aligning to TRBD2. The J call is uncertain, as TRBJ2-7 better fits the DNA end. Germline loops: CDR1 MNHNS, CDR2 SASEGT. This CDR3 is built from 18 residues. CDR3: CASSEARRGRAIIDEQYF. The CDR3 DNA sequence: TGTGCCAGCAGTGAAGCGCGACGCGGGAGGGCCATTATAGACGAGCAGTACTTC.

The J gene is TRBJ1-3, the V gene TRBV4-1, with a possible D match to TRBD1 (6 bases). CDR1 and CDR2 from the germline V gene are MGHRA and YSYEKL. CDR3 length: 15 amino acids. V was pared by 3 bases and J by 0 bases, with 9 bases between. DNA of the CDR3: TGCGCCAGCAGCCAGGGAGGGGGCTCTGGAAACACCATATATTTT. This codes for CASSQGGGSGNTIYF.

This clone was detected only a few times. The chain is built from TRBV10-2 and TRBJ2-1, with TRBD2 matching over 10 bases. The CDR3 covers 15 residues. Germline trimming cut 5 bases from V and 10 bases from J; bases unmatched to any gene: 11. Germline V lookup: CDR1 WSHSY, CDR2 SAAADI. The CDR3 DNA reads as TGCGCCAGCAGTTCTATCTCCCTGACTAGCGGGGAGCAGTTCTTC. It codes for CASSSISLTSGEQFF.